This T cell receptor (beta chain) comes out of a study of radiotherapy plus CTLA-4 blockade in lung cancer. Whole-study context: Objective response rate was roughly 19%; disease control rate, approximately 30%.

This clone was counted between two and nine times. Its specificity is unknown. Within the sample, other DNA sequences also encode this same CDR3. CTLA-4 blockade using ipilimumab, together with focal radiation, was received by patients with chemo-refractory metastatic non-small-cell lung cancer. The CDR3 runs to 14 residues. Germline-derived CDR1 and CDR2 are MNHNS and SASEGT. Deletions cut 6 bases from V and 2 bases from J, with 10 bases between. General study findings and limits: Tumor-origin TCR clones grew in blood after radiotherapy plus ipilimumab. Reports state that early shifts in blood T cell clones, with interferon-beta, best predicted response.

Clones were sequenced by immunoSEQ multiplex PCR, and TCRdb holds only the in-frame ones, with some missing. The sample has some 110,000 clones, 90% seen once; the top ten hold 5.5% to 8.5%. The clonotype originates from a human donor with non-small cell lung cancer that progressed on radiotherapy plus ipilimumab. V is TRBV6-1 and J is TRBJ2-2, with D tentatively TRBD2 (6 bases). Sequencing used peripheral blood, obtained from a patient treated with radiotherapy plus ipilimumab. CDR3 amino acids: CASRLGLNTGELFF. In DNA, the CDR3 is TGTGCCAGCAGGTTGGGACTTAACACCGGGGAGCTGTTTTTT.